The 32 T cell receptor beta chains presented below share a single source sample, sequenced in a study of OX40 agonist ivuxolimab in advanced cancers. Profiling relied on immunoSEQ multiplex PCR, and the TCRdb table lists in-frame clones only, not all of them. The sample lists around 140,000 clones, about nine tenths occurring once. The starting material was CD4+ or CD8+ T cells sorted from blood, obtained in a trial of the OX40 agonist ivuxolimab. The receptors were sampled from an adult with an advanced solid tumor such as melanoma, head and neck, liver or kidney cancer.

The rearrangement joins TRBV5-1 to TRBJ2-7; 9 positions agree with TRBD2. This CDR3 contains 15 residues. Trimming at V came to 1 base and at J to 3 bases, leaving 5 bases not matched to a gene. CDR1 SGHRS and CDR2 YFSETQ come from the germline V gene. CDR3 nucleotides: TGCGCCAGCAGCTTGTCTAGCGGGGCGCTCTACGAGCAGTACTTC. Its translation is CASSLSSGALYEQYF. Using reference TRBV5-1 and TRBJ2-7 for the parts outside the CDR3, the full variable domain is KAGVTQTPRYLIKTRGQQVTLSCSPISGHRSVSWYQQTPGQGLQFLFEYFSETQRNKGNFPGRFSGRQFSNSRSEMNVSTLELGDSALYLCASSLSSGALYEQYFGPGTRLTVT.

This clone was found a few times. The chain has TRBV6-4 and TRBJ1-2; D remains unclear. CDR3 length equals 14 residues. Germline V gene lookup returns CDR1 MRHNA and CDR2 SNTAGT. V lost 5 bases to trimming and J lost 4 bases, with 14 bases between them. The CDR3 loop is CASSLNSMGYGYTF. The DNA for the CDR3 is TGTGCCAGCAGTCTCAACAGTATGGGCTATGGCTACACCTTC.

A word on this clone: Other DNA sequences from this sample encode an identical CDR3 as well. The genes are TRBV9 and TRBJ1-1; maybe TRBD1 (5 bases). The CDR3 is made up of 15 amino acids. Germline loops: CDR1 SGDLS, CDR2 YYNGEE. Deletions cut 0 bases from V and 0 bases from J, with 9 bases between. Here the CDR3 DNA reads TGTGCCAGCAGCGTAGGTGGGACGGTGAACACTGAAGCTTTCTTT. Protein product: CASSVGGTVNTEAFF.

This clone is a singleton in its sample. CDR3 region: CASTRGDTQYF. The DNA of the CDR3 is TGTGCCAGCACTCGGGGAGATACGCAGTATTTT. The V gene is TRBV28, the J gene TRBJ2-3; D is perhaps TRBD2 (5 bases). With 7 bases removed from V and 5 bases from J, the gap between germline ends came to 7 bases. Germline V gene sequence: CDR1 MDHEN, CDR2 SYDVKM. This CDR3 is 11 amino acids long.

The CDR3 coding sequence is TGTGCCACCAGCAGCCGACAGGGCAACTATGGCTACACCTTC. It yields the protein CATSSRQGNYGYTF. This chain uses TRBV15 with TRBJ1-2; TRBD1 agrees at 7 bases. CDR1 is LNHNV and CDR2 is YYDKDF in the germline V gene (reference sequence). The ends lost 3 bases at V and 2 bases at J; junction bases unmatched: 3. CDR3 length: 14 residues.

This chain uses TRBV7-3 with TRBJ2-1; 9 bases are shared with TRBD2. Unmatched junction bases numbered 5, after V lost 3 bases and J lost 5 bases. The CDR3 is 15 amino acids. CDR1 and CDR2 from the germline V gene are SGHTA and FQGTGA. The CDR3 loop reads CASSFPTSGNNEQFF. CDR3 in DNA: TGTGCCAGCAGCTTCCCGACTAGCGGAAACAATGAGCAGTTCTTC.

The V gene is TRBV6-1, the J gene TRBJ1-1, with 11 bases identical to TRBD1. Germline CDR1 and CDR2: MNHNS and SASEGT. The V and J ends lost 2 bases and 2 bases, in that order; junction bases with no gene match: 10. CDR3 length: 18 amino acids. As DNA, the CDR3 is TGTGCCAGCAGTGAAATAAGTTGGGGGACAGGGGGAAACACTGAAGCTTTCTTT. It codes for CASSEISWGTGGNTEAFF.

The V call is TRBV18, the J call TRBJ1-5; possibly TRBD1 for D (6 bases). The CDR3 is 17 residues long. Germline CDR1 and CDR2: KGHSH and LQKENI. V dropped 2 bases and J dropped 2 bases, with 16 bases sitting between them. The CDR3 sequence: CASSPAPRGAGNQPQHF. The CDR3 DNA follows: TGTGCCAGCTCACCAGCCCCCCGGGGGGCAGGCAATCAGCCCCAGCATTTT.

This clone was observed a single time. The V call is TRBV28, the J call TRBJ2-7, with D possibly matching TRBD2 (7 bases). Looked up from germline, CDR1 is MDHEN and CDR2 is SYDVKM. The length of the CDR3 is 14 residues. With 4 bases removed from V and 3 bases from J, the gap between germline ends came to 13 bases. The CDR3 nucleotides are TGTGCCAGCAGTTCTACAGGGAGGGGCTACGAGCAGTACTTC. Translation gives CASSSTGRGYEQYF. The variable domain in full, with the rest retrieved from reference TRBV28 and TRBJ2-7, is DVKVTQSSRYLVKRTGEKVFLECVQDMDHENMFWYRQDPGLGLRLIYFSYDVKMKEKGDIPEGYSVSREKKERFSLILESASTNQTSMYLCASSSTGRGYEQYFGPGTRLTVT.

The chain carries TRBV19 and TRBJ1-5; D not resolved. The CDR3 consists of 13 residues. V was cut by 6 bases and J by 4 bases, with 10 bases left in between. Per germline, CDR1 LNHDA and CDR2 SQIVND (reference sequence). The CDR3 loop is CASSGQHNQPQHF. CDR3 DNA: TGTGCCAGTAGCGGGCAGCATAATCAGCCCCAGCATTTT. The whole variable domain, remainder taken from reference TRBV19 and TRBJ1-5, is DGGITQSPKYLFRKEGQNVTLSCEQNLNHDAMYWYRQDPGQGLRLIYYSQIVNDFQKGDIAEGYSVSREKKESFPLTVTSAQKNPTAFYLCASSGQHNQPQHFGDGTRLSIL.

The CDR3 loop reads CASSLIGGKNIQYF. The DNA for the CDR3 is TGCGCCAGCAGCTTGATAGGGGGCAAAAACATTCAGTACTTC. The chain joins TRBV5-1 to TRBJ2-4; TRBD1 is a possible D gene (6 bases). V was shortened by 1 base and J by 3 bases, with 8 bases between the two germline ends. Germline V gene sequence: CDR1 SGHRS, CDR2 YFSETQ. There are 14 residues in the CDR3. Based on the CDR3 plus reference TRBV5-1 and TRBJ2-4, the full variable domain is KAGVTQTPRYLIKTRGQQVTLSCSPISGHRSVSWYQQTPGQGLQFLFEYFSETQRNKGNFPGRFSGRQFSNSRSEMNVSTLELGDSALYLCASSLIGGKNIQYFGAGTRLSVL.

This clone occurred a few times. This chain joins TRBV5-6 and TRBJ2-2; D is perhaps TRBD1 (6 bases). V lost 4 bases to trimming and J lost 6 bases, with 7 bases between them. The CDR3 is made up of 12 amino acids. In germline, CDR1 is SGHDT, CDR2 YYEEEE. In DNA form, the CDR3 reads TGTGCCAGCAGCAACAGGGCCGGGGAGCTGTTTTTT. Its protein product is CASSNRAGELFF.

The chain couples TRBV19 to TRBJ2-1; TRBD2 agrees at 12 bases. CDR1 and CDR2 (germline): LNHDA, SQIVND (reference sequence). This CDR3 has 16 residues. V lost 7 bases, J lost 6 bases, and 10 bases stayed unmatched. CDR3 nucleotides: TGTGCCAGTAAGACTAGCGGGAGTGCGGGAGGCAATGAGCAGTTCTTC. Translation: CASKTSGSAGGNEQFF.

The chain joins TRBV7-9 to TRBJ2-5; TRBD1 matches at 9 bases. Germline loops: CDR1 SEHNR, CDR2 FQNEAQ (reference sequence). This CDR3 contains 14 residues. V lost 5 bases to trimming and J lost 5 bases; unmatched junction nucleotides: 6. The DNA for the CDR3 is TGTGCCAGCAGCCTTGGGACAGGGCTTGAGACCCAGTACTTC. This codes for CASSLGTGLETQYF.

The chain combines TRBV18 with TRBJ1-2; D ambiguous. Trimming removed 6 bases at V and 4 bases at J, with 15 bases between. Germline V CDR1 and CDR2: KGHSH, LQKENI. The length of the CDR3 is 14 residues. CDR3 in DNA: TGTGCCAGCTCGCTCTCAGAGGACTCCTATGGCTACACCTTC. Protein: CASSLSEDSYGYTF.

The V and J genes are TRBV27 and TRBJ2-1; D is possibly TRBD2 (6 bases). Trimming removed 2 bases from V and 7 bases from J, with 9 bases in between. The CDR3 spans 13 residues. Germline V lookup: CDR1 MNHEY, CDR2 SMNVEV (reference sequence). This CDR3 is CASSLGGSNEQFF. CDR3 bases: TGTGCCAGCAGTTTAGGGGGGTCAAATGAGCAGTTCTTC.

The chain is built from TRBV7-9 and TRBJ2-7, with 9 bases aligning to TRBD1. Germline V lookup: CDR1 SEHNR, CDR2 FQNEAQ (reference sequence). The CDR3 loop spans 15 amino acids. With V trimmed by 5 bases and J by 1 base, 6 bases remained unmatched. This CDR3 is CASSDSGTGSYEQYF. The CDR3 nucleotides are TGTGCCAGCAGCGACTCCGGGACAGGGTCCTACGAGCAGTACTTC.

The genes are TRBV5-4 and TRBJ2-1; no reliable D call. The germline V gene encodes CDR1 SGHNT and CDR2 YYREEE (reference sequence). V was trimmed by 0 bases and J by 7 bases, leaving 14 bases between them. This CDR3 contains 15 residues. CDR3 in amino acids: CASSLAGSPRNEQFF. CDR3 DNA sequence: TGTGCCAGCAGCTTGGCAGGATCCCCTCGGAATGAGCAGTTCTTC.

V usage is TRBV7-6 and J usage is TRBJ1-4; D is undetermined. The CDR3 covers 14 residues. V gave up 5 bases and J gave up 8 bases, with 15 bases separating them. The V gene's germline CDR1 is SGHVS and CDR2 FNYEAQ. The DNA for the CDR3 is TGTGCCAGCAGCGAAACGAGCGCCCGGGAAAAACTGTTTTTT. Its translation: CASSETSAREKLFF. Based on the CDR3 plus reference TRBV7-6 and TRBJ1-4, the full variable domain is GAGVSQSPRYKVTKRGQDVALRCDPISGHVSLYWYRQALGQGPEFLTYFNYEAQQDKSGLPNDRFSAERPEGSISTLTIQRTEQRDSAMYRCASSETSAREKLFFGSGTQLSVL.

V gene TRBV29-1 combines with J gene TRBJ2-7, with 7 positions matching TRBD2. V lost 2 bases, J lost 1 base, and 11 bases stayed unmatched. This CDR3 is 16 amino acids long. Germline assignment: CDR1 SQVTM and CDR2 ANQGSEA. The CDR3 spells CSVENARAGVSYEQYF. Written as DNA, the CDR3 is TGCAGCGTTGAAAACGCCAGGGCGGGGGTTTCCTACGAGCAGTACTTC.

The CDR3 coding sequence is TGTGCCATCAGCAACAGGGAGATGAACACTGAAGCTTTCTTT. Its translation: CAISNREMNTEAFF. The chain joins TRBV10-3 to TRBJ1-1, with TRBD1 as a possible D gene (6 bases). Germline CDR1 ENHRY, CDR2 SYGVKD. V was clipped by 6 bases and J by 0 bases, with 11 bases between them. The CDR3 has 14 residues.

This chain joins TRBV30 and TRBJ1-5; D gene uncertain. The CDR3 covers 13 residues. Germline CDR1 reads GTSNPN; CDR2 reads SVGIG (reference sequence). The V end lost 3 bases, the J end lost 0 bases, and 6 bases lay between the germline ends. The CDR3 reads CAWRQNSNQPQHF. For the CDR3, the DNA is TGTGCCTGGAGACAGAATAGCAATCAGCCCCAGCATTTT.

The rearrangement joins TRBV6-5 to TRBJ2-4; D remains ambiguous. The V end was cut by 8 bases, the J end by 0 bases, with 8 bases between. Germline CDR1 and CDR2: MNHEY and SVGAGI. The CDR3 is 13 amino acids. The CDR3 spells CASVDLAKNIQYF. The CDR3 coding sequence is TGTGCCAGCGTCGATCTAGCCAAAAACATTCAGTACTTC.

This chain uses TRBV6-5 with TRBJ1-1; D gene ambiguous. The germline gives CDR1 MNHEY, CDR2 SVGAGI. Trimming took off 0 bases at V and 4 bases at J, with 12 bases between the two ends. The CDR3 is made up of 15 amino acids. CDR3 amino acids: CASSYSRKSGTEAFF. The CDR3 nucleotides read TGTGCCAGCAGTTACTCGAGGAAATCAGGCACTGAAGCTTTCTTT.

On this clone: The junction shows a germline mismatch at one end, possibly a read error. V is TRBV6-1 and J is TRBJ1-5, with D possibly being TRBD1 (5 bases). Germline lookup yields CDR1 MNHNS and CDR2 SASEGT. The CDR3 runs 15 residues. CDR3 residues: CASSEGGSGNRPQHF. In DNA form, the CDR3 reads TGTGCCAGCAGTGAAGGAGGTTCAGGGAATCGGCCCCAGCATTTT.

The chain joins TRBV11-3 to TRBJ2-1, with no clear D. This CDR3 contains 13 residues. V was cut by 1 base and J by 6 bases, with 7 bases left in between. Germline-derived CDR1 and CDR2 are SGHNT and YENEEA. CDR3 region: CASSLGTANEQFF. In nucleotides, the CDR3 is TGTGCCAGCAGCTTAGGGACCGCCAATGAGCAGTTCTTC.

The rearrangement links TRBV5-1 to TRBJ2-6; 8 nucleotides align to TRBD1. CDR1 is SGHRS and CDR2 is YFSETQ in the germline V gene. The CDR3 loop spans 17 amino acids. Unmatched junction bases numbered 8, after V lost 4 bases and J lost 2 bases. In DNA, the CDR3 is TGCGCCAGCAGCCTGGACAGGGTGTACGCTGGGGCCAACGTCCTGACTTTC. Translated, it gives CASSLDRVYAGANVLTF.

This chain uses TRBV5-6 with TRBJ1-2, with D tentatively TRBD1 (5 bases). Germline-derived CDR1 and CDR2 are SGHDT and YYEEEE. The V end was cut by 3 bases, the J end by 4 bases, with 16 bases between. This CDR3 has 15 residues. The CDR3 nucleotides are TGTGCCAGCAGCTACCGACTCCCAGGGACCTATGGCTACACCTTC. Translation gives CASSYRLPGTYGYTF. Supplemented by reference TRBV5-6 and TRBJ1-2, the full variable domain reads DAGVTQSPTHLIKTRGQQVTLRCSPKSGHDTVSWYQQALGQGPQFIFQYYEEEERQRGNFPDRFSGHQFPNYSSELNVNALLLGDSALYLCASSYRLPGTYGYTFGSGTRLTVV.

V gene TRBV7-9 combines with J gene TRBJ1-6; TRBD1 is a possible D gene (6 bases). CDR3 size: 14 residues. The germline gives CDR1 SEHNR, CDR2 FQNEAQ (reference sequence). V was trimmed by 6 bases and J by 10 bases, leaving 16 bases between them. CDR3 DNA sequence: TGTGCCAGCAGTCTACCTACAGGGTACTCACCCCTCCACTTT. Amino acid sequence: CASSLPTGYSPLHF.

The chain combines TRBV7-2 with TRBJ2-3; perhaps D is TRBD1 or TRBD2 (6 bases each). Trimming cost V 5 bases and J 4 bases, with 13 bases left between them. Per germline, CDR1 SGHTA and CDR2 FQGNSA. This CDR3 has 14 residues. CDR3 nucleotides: TGTGCCAGCAGCCGAAATAGGGGGGCAGATACGCAGTATTTT. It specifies CASSRNRGADTQYF. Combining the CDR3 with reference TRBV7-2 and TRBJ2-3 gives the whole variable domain GAGVSQSPSNKVTEKGKDVELRCDPISGHTALYWYRQSLGQGLEFLIYFQGNSAPDKSGLPSDRFSAERTGGSVSTLTIQRTQQEDSAVYLCASSRNRGADTQYFGPGTRLTVL.

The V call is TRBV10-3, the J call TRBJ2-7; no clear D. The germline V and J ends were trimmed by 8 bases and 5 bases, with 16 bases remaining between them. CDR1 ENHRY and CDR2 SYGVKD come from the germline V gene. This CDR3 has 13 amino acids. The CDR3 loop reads CAIGSPNGDEQYF. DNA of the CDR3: TGTGCCATCGGGTCCCCGAATGGGGACGAGCAGTACTTC.

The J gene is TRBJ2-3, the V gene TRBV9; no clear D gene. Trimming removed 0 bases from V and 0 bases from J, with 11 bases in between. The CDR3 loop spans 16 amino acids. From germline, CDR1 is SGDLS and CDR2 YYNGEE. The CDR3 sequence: CASSVAGRPSTDTQYF. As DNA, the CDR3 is TGTGCCAGCAGCGTAGCTGGTCGCCCTAGCACAGATACGCAGTATTTT.